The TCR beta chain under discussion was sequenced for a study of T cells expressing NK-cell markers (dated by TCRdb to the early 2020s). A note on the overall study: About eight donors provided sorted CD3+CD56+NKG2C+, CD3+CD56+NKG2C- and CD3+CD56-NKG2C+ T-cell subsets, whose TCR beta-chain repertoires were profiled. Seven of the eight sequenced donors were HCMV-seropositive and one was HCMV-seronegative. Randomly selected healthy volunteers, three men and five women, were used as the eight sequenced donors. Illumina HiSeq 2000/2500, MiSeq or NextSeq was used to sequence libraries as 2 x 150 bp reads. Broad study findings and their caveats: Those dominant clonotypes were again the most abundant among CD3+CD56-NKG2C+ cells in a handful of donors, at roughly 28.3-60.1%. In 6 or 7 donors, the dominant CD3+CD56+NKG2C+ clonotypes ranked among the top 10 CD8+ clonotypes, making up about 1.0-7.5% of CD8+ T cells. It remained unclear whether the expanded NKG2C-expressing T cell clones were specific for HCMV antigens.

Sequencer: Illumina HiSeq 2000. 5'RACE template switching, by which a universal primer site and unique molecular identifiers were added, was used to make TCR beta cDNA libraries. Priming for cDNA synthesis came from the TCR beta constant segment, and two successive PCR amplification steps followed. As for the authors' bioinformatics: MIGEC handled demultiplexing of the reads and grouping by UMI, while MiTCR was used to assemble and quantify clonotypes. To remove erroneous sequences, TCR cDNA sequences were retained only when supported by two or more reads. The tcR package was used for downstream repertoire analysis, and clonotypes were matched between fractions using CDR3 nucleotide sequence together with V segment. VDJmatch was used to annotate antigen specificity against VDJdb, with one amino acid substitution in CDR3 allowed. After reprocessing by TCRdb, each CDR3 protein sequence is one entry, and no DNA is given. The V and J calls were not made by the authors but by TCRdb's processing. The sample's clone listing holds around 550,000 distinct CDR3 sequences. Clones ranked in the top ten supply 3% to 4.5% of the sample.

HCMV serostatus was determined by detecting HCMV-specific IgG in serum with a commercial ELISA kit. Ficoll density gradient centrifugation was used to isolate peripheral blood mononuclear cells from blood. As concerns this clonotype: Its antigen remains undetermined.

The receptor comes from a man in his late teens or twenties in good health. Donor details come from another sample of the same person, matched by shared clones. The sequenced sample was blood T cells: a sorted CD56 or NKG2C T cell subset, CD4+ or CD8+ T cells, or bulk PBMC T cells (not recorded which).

The CDR3 in this case is CASREGHRRGYTF. The sequence joins TRBV6-2 or TRBV6-3 to TRBJ1-2; the D call of TRBD1 rests on TCRdb alone, since no DNA is present to check it. For CDR1 and CDR2, the germline V gene lists MNHEY and SVGEGT. Inclusive of the bounding cysteine and phenylalanine, the CDR3 is 13 residues long. The DNA is unrecorded.